The rows below give T cell receptor beta chains drawn from one sample of a study of naive and memory T cell subsets. TCRdb itself ran the UMI-ligation and nested PCR reads through MiXCR, one entry per CDR3 protein. The table lists about 85,000 distinct CDR3 sequences, about 12% of them singletons, with approximately 0.84% in the top ten. Sequencing used central memory CD4+ T cells from blood. These receptors all come from a human donor in good health. Both conserved end residues are trimmed from each CDR3. Clone size is shown for a subset of rows, as once, few, many or a class of expanded clone.

J | size | length | V | CDR3
TRBJ2-1 | many | 13 | TRBV2 | ASSRLAGGGNEQF
TRBJ2-3 | NA | 16 | TRBV5-1 | ASSHGTGGTHAPDTQY
TRBJ1-3 | NA | 12 | TRBV7-9 | ASSQQNSGNTIY
TRBJ1-3 | NA | 13 | TRBV7-9 | ASSFQQSSGNTIY
TRBJ1-2 | NA | 11 | TRBV10-3 | AISENRGLGYT
TRBJ2-1 | NA | 12 | TRBV28 | ASSGTSGNYEQF
TRBJ1-1 | few | 12 | TRBV18 | ASSPGQMNTEAF
TRBJ1-3 | NA | 11 | TRBV6-5 | ASSPSWGNTIY
TRBJ2-6 | NA | 15 | TRBV6-6 | ASSLGSGASGANVLT
TRBJ1-4 | NA | 13 | TRBV3-1 | ASSQGPSVREKLF
TRBJ2-1 | many | 11 | TRBV29-1 | SVVGPRVHEQF
TRBJ1-5 | few | 14 | TRBV27 | ASSFIRAGSNQPQH
TRBJ1-1 | few | 13 | TRBV12-3/TRBV12-4 | ASKFWSTGNTEAF
TRBJ2-3 | NA | 14 | TRBV20-1 | SASSPRWGSTDTQY
TRBJ1-1 | NA | 13 | TRBV6-5 | ASSRLDTLNTEAF
TRBJ1-1 | few | 11 | TRBV12-3/TRBV12-4 | ASSLIPSAEAF
TRBJ2-6 | many | 10 | TRBV28 | ASKSLGSVLT
TRBJ2-1 | many | 11 | TRBV7-3 | ASSLASYNEQF
TRBJ2-5 | many | 12 | TRBV19 | ASSISGAHGAQY
TRBJ2-2 | NA | 12 | TRBV3-1 | ASSLNRGRGELF
TRBJ2-3 | few | 11 | TRBV6-2/TRBV6-3 | ASVAGEPDTQY
TRBJ1-3 | NA | 14 | TRBV14 | ASSQVRAISGNTIY
TRBJ1-5 | NA | 13 | TRBV11-2 | ASSLDWQSNQPQH
TRBJ1-2 | NA | 12 | TRBV3-1 | ASSQDGGGARYT
TRBJ2-7 | NA | 13 | TRBV10-3 | AISEGGTGVYEQY
TRBJ1-6 | NA | 13 | TRBV5-1 | ASSPIHLDNSPLH
TRBJ2-5 | NA | 11 | TRBV11-1 | ASSSGSRETQY
TRBJ2-3 | many | 12 | TRBV30 | AWSIGLAADTQY
TRBJ2-5 | few | 15 | TRBV3-1 | ASSRRTSGRGMETQY
TRBJ2-5 | many | 15 | TRBV6-5 | ASSYSPQTGFVETQY
TRBJ2-5 | NA | 13 | TRBV19 | ASSMLRGGVETQY
TRBJ2-3 | NA | 11 | TRBV6-1 | ASSVTGEDTQY
TRBJ2-1 | few | 14 | TRBV5-1 | ASNIGTLSSYNEQF
TRBJ2-7 | NA | 11 | TRBV7-2 | ASSLARTYEQY
TRBJ1-5 | NA | 11 | TRBV19 | ASREGQVQPQH
TRBJ1-4 | NA | 11 | TRBV6-6 | ASSYDANEKLF
TRBJ1-6 | many | 11 | TRBV7-2 | ASSLETGSPLH
TRBJ2-3 | NA | 13 | TRBV5-1 | ASSLPQGVTDTQY
TRBJ2-6 | NA | 13 | TRBV20-1 | SARGLRDGANVLT
TRBJ2-1 | few | 10 | TRBV29-1 | SVERQGYEQF
TRBJ1-2 | few | 10 | TRBV6-5 | ASGRTNYGYT
TRBJ2-3 | medium-sized | 11 | TRBV12-3/TRBV12-4 | ASTLGGPLTPY
TRBJ2-3 | NA | 14 | TRBV5-6 | ASSLGGRPNTDTQY
TRBJ2-7 | many | 9 | TRBV29-1 | SVTGDYEQY
TRBJ2-3 | many | 12 | TRBV20-1 | SARDGGGTDTQY
TRBJ1-2 | NA | 15 | TRBV27 | ASRVETGGGPHYGYT
TRBJ1-2 | NA | 10 | TRBV29-1 | SALKGQGGYT
TRBJ2-7 | NA | 12 | TRBV14 | ASSREQGSYEQY
TRBJ1-5 | few | 16 | TRBV6-9 | ASSPPPDRRGSIQPQH
TRBJ2-3 | many | 12 | TRBV20-1 | SARDWGTTDTQY
TRBJ2-5 | many | 8 | TRBV2 | ASGRETQY
TRBJ2-2 | few | 13 | TRBV5-1 | ASSLGWGGTGELF